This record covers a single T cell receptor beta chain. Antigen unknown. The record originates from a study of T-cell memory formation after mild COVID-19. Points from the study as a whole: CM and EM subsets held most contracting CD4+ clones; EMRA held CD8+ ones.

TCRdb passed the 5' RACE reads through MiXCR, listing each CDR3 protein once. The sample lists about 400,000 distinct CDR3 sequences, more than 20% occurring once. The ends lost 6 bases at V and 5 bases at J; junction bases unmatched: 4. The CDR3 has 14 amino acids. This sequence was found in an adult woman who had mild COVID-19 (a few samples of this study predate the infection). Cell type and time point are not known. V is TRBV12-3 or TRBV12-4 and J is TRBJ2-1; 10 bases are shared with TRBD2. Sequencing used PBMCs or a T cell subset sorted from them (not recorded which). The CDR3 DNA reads TGTGCCAGCAGAGCGGGGGGGCAAAACAATGAGCAGTTCTTC. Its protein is CASRAGGQNNEQFF.